The 9 T cell receptor beta chains listed next were all sequenced from one sample in a study of blood T cells in healthy people across ages. A second PCR, run for roughly 7 to 11 cycles, used a sample-barcoded 5' primer plus a J-beta primer mix. TCRdb processed the 5' RACE reads anew with MiXCR; each CDR3 protein has one entry. The sample holds around 700,000 distinct CDR3 sequences, around 25% seen once. This same sample was also taken into another study, of T cells of mothers and their children.

Sample: blood. These receptors were collected from a boy between 10 and 17 years old in good health.

The V and J genes are TRBV5-1 and TRBJ1-1; 7 nucleotides line up with TRBD1. This CDR3 is 13 amino acids long. Germline V gene data show CDR1 as SGHRS and CDR2 as YFSETQ. J lost 7 bases, V lost 0 bases, and 3 bases had no gene match. The DNA for the CDR3 is TGCGCCAGCAGCTTGGGGACAGGCATTGAAGCTTTCTTT. This translates into CASSLGTGIEAFF.

The V gene is TRBV12-3 or TRBV12-4, the J gene TRBJ1-1; D may be TRBD1 (5 bases). The CDR3 is 11 amino acids. The V gene lost 5 bases and the J gene lost 11 bases, with 12 bases spanning the gap. CDR3 in DNA: TGTGCCAGCAGTAGGGACCGCGGGGCTTTCTTT. Amino acids: CASSRDRGAFF.

V and J are TRBV4-1 and TRBJ1-1; D is uncertain. Trimming removed 1 base at V and 1 base at J, with 4 bases between. The CDR3 has 13 residues. Germline CDR1 is MGHRA and CDR2 is YSYEKL. CDR3 loop: CASSQVENTEAFF. DNA for the CDR3: TGCGCCAGCAGCCAAGTGGAGAACACTGAAGCTTTCTTT.

CDR3 sequence reads: CAISVGLNEQYF. DNA for the CDR3: TGTGCCATCAGTGTAGGGTTGAACGAGCAGTACTTC. The rearrangement joins TRBV10-3 to TRBJ2-5; D gene ambiguous. The end of the DNA is better explained by TRBJ2-7, so the J call may be wrong. Germline V gene data show CDR1 as ENHRY and CDR2 as SYGVKD. This CDR3 contains 12 residues.

The chain has TRBV3-1 and TRBJ2-4; D remains unclear. V lost 2 bases and J 0 bases, leaving 17 bases between the germline ends. This CDR3 spans 18 amino acids. Germline V CDR1 and CDR2: LGHDT, YNNKEL (reference sequence). CDR3 region: CASSQSVTLELAKNIQYF. The CDR3 coding sequence is TGTGCCAGCAGCCAAAGCGTCACACTGGAATTAGCCAAAAACATTCAGTACTTC.

This clonotype has just a few counts. V is TRBV2 and J is TRBJ2-4; no clear D. This CDR3 has 15 residues. Germline V gives CDR1 SNHLY, CDR2 FYNNEI. V was clipped by 4 bases and J by 0 bases, with 10 bases between them. The CDR3 loop is CASSGRSLAKNIQYF. The CDR3 region has the DNA TGTGCCAGCAGTGGCAGGTCACTAGCCAAAAACATTCAGTACTTC.

The table lists this clonotype with a few counts. The chain is built from TRBV11-2 and TRBJ2-2, with a possible D match to TRBD2 (6 bases). Germline-derived CDR1 and CDR2 are SGHAT and FQNNGV. The V end lost 7 bases, the J end lost 7 bases, and 10 bases lay between the germline ends. There are 12 residues in the CDR3. The CDR3 sequence is CASTGLRGELFF. CDR3 coding DNA: TGTGCCAGCACCGGACTACGCGGGGAGCTGTTTTTT.

The V gene is TRBV20-1, the J gene TRBJ2-3; 10 bases line up with TRBD2. With 3 bases clipped from V and 2 bases from J, the junction kept 5 bases outside the gene matches. Germline V gene data show CDR1 as DFQATT and CDR2 as SNEGSKA (reference sequence). This CDR3 is 15 amino acids long. This CDR3 reads CSASETSGYTDTQYF. For the CDR3, the DNA is TGCAGTGCTAGCGAGACTAGCGGGTACACAGATACGCAGTATTTT.

This clonotype was observed a handful of times. The chain is built from TRBV29-1 and TRBJ2-2; D not resolved. V was trimmed by 7 bases and J by 1 base, leaving 10 bases between them. CDR3 size: 13 residues. Germline V gene data show CDR1 as SQVTM and CDR2 as ANQGSEA. The CDR3 loop is CSADDGNTGELFF. The CDR3 coding sequence is TGCAGCGCCGATGACGGGAACACCGGGGAGCTGTTTTTT.